Sequencing of this T cell receptor beta chain was carried out in a study of blood T cell repertoires in COVID-19. The overall study: Some COVID-19 samples were acute and others convalescent; all came from the United States, Italy and Spain.

The CDR3 is made up of 14 amino acids. Trimming shortened V by 4 bases and J by 2 bases, and 11 bases separated the two germline ends. Germline V gives CDR1 SEHNR, CDR2 FQNEAQ (reference sequence). The assay was immunoSEQ multiplex PCR, and TCRdb's table has in-frame clones only and misses some. This table has fewer than 350,000 clones, 70% to 90% appearing once. The chain recombines TRBV7-9 with TRBJ2-5; TRBD1 is a possible D gene (6 bases). The TCR sequence derives from a woman under 40 with COVID-19, enrolled during active disease. The sequencing input was peripheral blood. For the CDR3, the DNA is TGTGCCAGCAGCTCCTTAGGGGGACAAGAGACCCAGTACTTC. Protein: CASSSLGGQETQYF.